Listed below are T cell receptor beta chains from one sample, sequenced in a study of blood T cells in healthy people across ages. One entry per CDR3 protein, called by TCRdb with MiXCR from the 5' RACE reads. Among some 890,000 distinct CDR3 sequences, 25% to 30% were seen once, and the ten largest hold 10%. These same records also appear under a second study, on T cells of mothers and their children.

The sample consisted of blood. The source is a woman in her thirties or forties in good health. CDR3s include the opening cysteine and the closing phenylalanine or tryptophan. A D gene is named only where the DNA matches it firmly. Size values are once, few and many counts, or a class for expanded clones, and some rows have none.

cdr3_length j_call d_call clone_size v_call cdr3_aa cdr3_nt
16 TRBJ1-5 TRBD1 . TRBV20-1 CSAAGQGRRGNQPQHF TGCAGTGCCGCGGGACAGGGTAGAAGGGGCAATCAGCCCCAGCATTTT
12 TRBJ2-3 . . TRBV28 CASQGLADTQYF TGTGCCAGCCAGGGGTTGGCAGATACGCAGTATTTT
13 TRBJ2-7 TRBD1 . TRBV29-1 CSVAETGGYEQYF TGCAGCGTTGCGGAAACAGGGGGTTACGAGCAGTACTTC
13 TRBJ2-7 . many TRBV28 CASRATPPYEQYF TGTGCCAGCAGGGCGACCCCTCCCTACGAGCAGTACTTC
18 TRBJ2-1 TRBD1 . TRBV27 CASSPPVQGAPSYNEQFF TGTGCCAGCAGCCCCCCCGTACAGGGGGCACCGTCCTACAATGAGCAGTTCTTC
14 TRBJ2-5 TRBD2 few TRBV6-6 CASSYDGGGETQYF TGTGCCAGCAGTTACGACGGGGGAGGGGAGACCCAGTACTTC
13 TRBJ2-7 TRBD2 many TRBV20-1 CSARASGGYEQYF TGCAGTGCTAGGGCTAGCGGGGGCTACGAGCAGTACTTC
15 TRBJ2-7 . many TRBV3-1 CASSPVEAISYEQYF TGTGCCAGCAGCCCGGTTGAAGCGATCTCCTACGAGCAGTACTTC
14 TRBJ1-2 TRBD1 few TRBV28 CASRLGQGIRGYTF TGTGCCAGCCGCCTCGGACAGGGGATAAGGGGCTACACCTTC
15 TRBJ2-3 . . TRBV7-2 CASSFPGGPADTQYF TGTGCCAGCAGCTTTCCCGGGGGGCCGGCAGATACGCAGTATTTT
14 TRBJ2-4 . many TRBV3-1 CASSQAVAKNIQYF TGTGCCAGCAGCCAAGCAGTAGCCAAAAACATTCAGTACTTC
17 TRBJ1-2 . many TRBV7-9 CASTRLAPPTQDYGYTF TGTGCCAGCACCCGTCTTGCGCCTCCGACTCAAGATTATGGCTACACCTTC
19 TRBJ2-3 TRBD2 . TRBV12-3/TRBV12-4 CASSLRVASGGTSTDTQYF TGTGCCAGCAGCCTAAGGGTGGCTAGCGGGGGGACCAGCACAGATACGCAGTATTTT
10 TRBJ1-1 . . TRBV20-1 CSIGDTEAFF TGCAGTATCGGAGACACTGAAGCTTTCTTT
14 TRBJ2-7 . many TRBV12-3/TRBV12-4 CASSLSSISGEQYF TGTGCCAGCAGTTTATCGAGTATTTCGGGCGAGCAGTACTTC
14 TRBJ2-7 TRBD1 . TRBV20-1 CSAPQPGQAHEQYF TGCAGTGCCCCGCAACCGGGACAGGCCCACGAGCAGTACTTC
15 TRBJ1-5 TRBD1 many TRBV20-1 CSARRTGQDNQPQHF TGCAGTGCTAGACGGACTGGACAGGACAATCAGCCCCAGCATTTT
14 TRBJ2-4 TRBD2 . TRBV20-1 CSAHRTGGSRGQYF TGCAGTGCCCACAGGACGGGGGGGTCGCGCGGGCAGTACTTC
16 TRBJ2-4 . . TRBV5-1 CASSFPRAGPKNIQYF TGCGCCAGCAGCTTCCCCAGGGCCGGACCTAAAAACATTCAGTACTTC
14 TRBJ2-7 . . TRBV7-2 CASSFVSSYNEQYF TGTGCCAGCAGCTTCGTGAGCTCCTACAATGAGCAGTACTTC
12 TRBJ2-1 TRBD1 many TRBV10-3 CAISANRDRAFF TGTGCCATCAGTGCCAACCGGGACAGGGCGTTCTTC